The 29 T cell receptor beta chains below come from one sample, sequenced in a study of CD8 T cells in ankylosing spondylitis (dated by TCRdb to the late 2010s). Their antigens remain unidentified. Broad study findings and their caveats: A TCR beta motif of several highly homologous amino acid variants appeared characteristic of blood from ankylosing spondylitis patients.

The library was built by means of 5' RACE. TCRdb shows the sequencer as Illumina HiSeq 2500. The raw public data were reprocessed by TCRdb itself: fastp quality trimming at Q25, MiXCR clonotype calling, in-frame beta chains only. Each CDR3 protein gets just one entry, which takes the most common genes and DNA from the rows behind it. Across this sample there are roughly 670,000 distinct CDR3 sequences, with about 20% seen only once. Around 19% of the sample is in the top ten clones. The source material was blood, either unsorted or a sorted T cell fraction (not recorded which). The source is a male donor with ankylosing spondylitis.

The V and J genes are TRBV20-1 and TRBJ2-2, with 9 bases lining up with TRBD1. The CDR3 loop spans 14 amino acids. Losses at the gene ends were 3 bases for V and 6 bases for J; bases not matched to a gene: 5. CDR1 and CDR2 from the germline V gene are DFQATT and SNEGSKA (reference sequence). DNA for the CDR3: TGCAGTGCTAGCCGGACAGGGGCTCCCGGGGAGCTGTTTTTT. Its translation is CSASRTGAPGELFF.

In this sample, this clonotype turned up a few times. This rearrangement joins TRBV20-1 to TRBJ2-7; 8 bases align to TRBD2. The V gene's germline CDR1 is DFQATT and CDR2 SNEGSKA (reference sequence). CDR3 length: 16 amino acids. J was trimmed by 2 bases and V by 0 bases; bases with no gene match: 9. The CDR3 reads CSARDGELAEPYEQYF. The CDR3 region has the DNA TGCAGTGCTAGAGATGGGGAACTAGCGGAGCCCTACGAGCAGTACTTC.

The chain uses TRBV5-1 and TRBJ2-3, with 7 bases identical to TRBD1. The CDR3 has 13 amino acids. V trimming: 4 bases; J trimming: 8 bases; junction bases outside the gene matches: 7. In germline, CDR1 is SGHRS, CDR2 YFSETQ. In DNA form, the CDR3 reads TGCGCCAGCAGCGGGGACAGCTTATCTACGCAGTATTTT. Protein: CASSGDSLSTQYF.

This sequence joins TRBV10-3 and TRBJ2-7, with D tentatively TRBD2 (5 bases). Germline loops: CDR1 ENHRY, CDR2 SYGVKD. The CDR3 spans 12 residues. V lost 6 bases, J lost 10 bases, and 16 bases lay in between. The CDR3 region has the DNA TGTGCCATCAGAAACCTCCGGGATCAACAGTACTTC. Amino acids: CAIRNLRDQQYF.

This rearrangement joins TRBV18 to TRBJ2-7, with 9 nucleotides matching TRBD2. Losses at the gene ends were 4 bases for V and 10 bases for J; bases not matched to a gene: 5. CDR1 is KGHSH, CDR2 LQKENI, per germline. The CDR3 covers 12 residues. The CDR3 DNA sequence: TGTGCCAGCTCACTAGCGGGAGCCCAACAGTACTTC. Residues: CASSLAGAQQYF.

The chain combines TRBV25-1 with TRBJ2-1; D not resolved. CDR1 is MGHDK, CDR2 SYGVNS, per germline. Trimming removed 6 bases from V and 12 bases from J, with 9 bases in between. The CDR3 spans 10 residues. The CDR3 DNA is TGTGCCAGCAGGGGCATCGGGCAGTTCTTC. Protein: CASRGIGQFF.

This clonotype occurred a few times. The chain is built from TRBV7-8 and TRBJ2-7; D unresolved. V lost 2 bases and J 3 bases, leaving 11 bases between the germline ends. The CDR3 sequence is 14 residues long. Germline CDR1 and CDR2: SGHVS and FQNEAQ. In nucleotides, the CDR3 is TGTGCCAGCAGCTTATCTGATTCGGGCTACGAGCAGTACTTC. It yields the protein CASSLSDSGYEQYF.

This clonotype was seen a few times. This chain joins TRBV7-8 and TRBJ2-6; D tentatively fits TRBD1 or TRBD2 (6 bases each). V was cut by 1 base and J by 1 base, with 11 bases left in between. The germline gives CDR1 SGHVS, CDR2 FQNEAQ. This CDR3 has 17 amino acids. As DNA, the CDR3 is TGTGCCAGCAGCTTAGAAGGGGGGCTATCTGGGGCCAACGTCCTGACTTTC. Translating it yields CASSLEGGLSGANVLTF. The full variable domain, its missing parts supplied by reference TRBV7-8 and TRBJ2-6, is GAGVSQSPRYKVAKRGQDVALRCDPISGHVSLFWYQQALGQGPEFLTYFQNEAQLDKSGLPSDRFFAERPEGSVSTLKIQRTQQEDSAVYLCASSLEGGLSGANVLTFGAGSRLTVL.

The V call is TRBV29-1, the J call TRBJ1-2; no clear D. The CDR3 length is 11 residues. The germline gives CDR1 SQVTM, CDR2 ANQGSEA. Trimming cost V 4 bases and J 2 bases, with 5 bases left between them. The CDR3 DNA sequence: TGCAGCGTTGTTTTCAACTATGGCTACACCTTC. It specifies CSVVFNYGYTF.

This clonotype occurred a few times. The gene calls are TRBV5-1 and TRBJ1-1, with D hard to call. CDR3 length: 14 amino acids. Germline V lookup: CDR1 SGHRS, CDR2 YFSETQ. V was cut by 4 bases and J by 1 base, with 11 bases left in between. The CDR3 is CASSVWLGNTEAFF. The CDR3 coding sequence is TGCGCCAGCAGCGTCTGGTTGGGGAACACTGAAGCTTTCTTT.

This clonotype was seen a few times. The chain has TRBV11-2 and TRBJ2-3, with D maybe TRBD2 (6 bases). Trimming took off 5 bases at V and 2 bases at J, with 11 bases between the two ends. Per the germline V gene, CDR1 is SGHAT and CDR2 is FQNNGV. CDR3 length: 14 amino acids. In DNA, the CDR3 is TGTGCCAGCAGCAGGGACTTCAACACAGATACGCAGTATTTT. This codes for CASSRDFNTDTQYF.

This clonotype was seen more than once but under ten times. V usage is TRBV6-6 and J usage is TRBJ1-1; D ambiguous. CDR3 length: 12 amino acids. Germline V gene lookup returns CDR1 MNHNY and CDR2 SVGAGI (reference sequence). V lost 2 bases and J 7 bases, leaving 8 bases between the germline ends. This CDR3 reads CASSYVNFEAFF. In nucleotides, the CDR3 is TGTGCCAGCAGTTACGTGAACTTTGAAGCTTTCTTT.

This chain links TRBV6-1 with TRBJ1-6; no clear D gene. V dropped 9 bases and J dropped 0 bases, with 9 bases sitting between them. Germline V gives CDR1 MNHNS, CDR2 SASEGT. The CDR3 length is 14 residues. The CDR3: CASKKSSYNSPLHF. DNA of the CDR3: TGTGCCAGTAAGAAGAGCTCCTATAATTCACCCCTCCACTTT.

The rearrangement uses TRBV5-1 and TRBJ2-7; either TRBD1 or TRBD2 may supply D (5 bases each). V lost 3 bases and J 0 bases, leaving 13 bases between the germline ends. Looked up from germline, CDR1 is SGHRS and CDR2 is YFSETQ. The CDR3 runs to 15 residues. The CDR3 spells CASSSWDGLSYEQYF. CDR3 bases: TGCGCCAGCAGCTCCTGGGACGGGCTCTCCTACGAGCAGTACTTC.

The CDR3 region has the DNA TGTGCCAGCAGCTTGGTCAGCGTGGCAGATACGCAGTATTTT. Translation gives CASSLVSVADTQYF. The chain combines TRBV5-8 with TRBJ2-3; D remains unclear. The CDR3 totals 14 residues. Germline CDR1 reads SGHTS; CDR2 reads YDEGEE. V was pared by 0 bases and J by 4 bases, with 9 bases between.

The V call is TRBV20-1, the J call TRBJ1-1; the D gene is possibly TRBD1 (6 bases). The CDR3 covers 15 residues. Trimming took 3 bases from V and 1 from J, leaving 15 bases between them. Germline V lookup: CDR1 DFQATT, CDR2 SNEGSKA (reference sequence). This chain's CDR3 is CSASGQLGGNTEAFF. CDR3 nucleotides: TGCAGTGCTAGCGGCCAACTAGGGGGGAACACTGAAGCTTTCTTT.

J is TRBJ2-2 and V is TRBV10-3, with TRBD1 identical over 10 bases. This CDR3 is built from 13 residues. CDR1 is ENHRY and CDR2 is SYGVKD in the germline V gene. The ends lost 8 bases at V and 7 bases at J; junction bases unmatched: 4. The CDR3 nucleotides read TGTGCCATCGGGGGGACAGGGGACGGGGAGCTGTTTTTT. This gives the protein CAIGGTGDGELFF.

V gene TRBV11-2 combines with J gene TRBJ2-3; the match to TRBD2 covers 8 bases. Per the germline V gene, CDR1 is SGHAT and CDR2 is FQNNGV. Unmatched junction bases numbered 7, after V lost 5 bases and J lost 0 bases. The CDR3 is 16 amino acids. The CDR3 DNA sequence: TGTGCCAGCAGCCCCCGCGGGGGGCGGAGCACAGATACGCAGTATTTT. Translated, it gives CASSPRGGRSTDTQYF.

The chain combines TRBV20-1 with TRBJ1-5, with a weak D call TRBD1 (5 bases). The V and J ends lost 0 bases and 0 bases respectively, with 18 bases between them. This CDR3 is 18 amino acids long. The germline gives CDR1 DFQATT, CDR2 SNEGSKA (reference sequence). CDR3 sequence reads: CSARDWVRGPDSNQPQHF. In DNA form, the CDR3 reads TGCAGTGCTAGAGATTGGGTAAGGGGACCAGATAGCAATCAGCCCCAGCATTTT.

The rearrangement uses TRBV28 and TRBJ2-1; possibly TRBD2 for D (5 bases). There are 12 residues in the CDR3. The ends were cut back, 7 bases at V and 12 bases at J, with 16 bases in the middle. Germline CDR1 reads MDHEN; CDR2 reads SYDVKM. CDR3 region: CASTTEVKGQFF. CDR3 nucleotide sequence: TGTGCCAGCACCACGGAGGTAAAGGGGCAGTTCTTC.

The J gene is TRBJ1-6, the V gene TRBV20-1; the match to TRBD1 covers 8 bases. The CDR3 length is 16 residues. V lost 5 bases to trimming and J lost 0 bases; unmatched junction nucleotides: 6. Germline values: CDR1 DFQATT, CDR2 SNEGSKA (reference sequence). DNA for the CDR3: TGCAGTGCTCCTACAGGGGGAAGCTCCTATAATTCACCCCTCCACTTT. Residues: CSAPTGGSSYNSPLHF.

The chain is built from TRBV5-1 and TRBJ2-5, with 7 bases aligning to TRBD2. V gave up 4 bases and J gave up 4 bases; unmatched junction bases: 13. This CDR3 is built from 16 residues. Germline V lookup: CDR1 SGHRS, CDR2 YFSETQ. The CDR3 DNA reads as TGCGCCAGCAGCCCCTTGGTAACCACGGGGGGAGAGACCCAGTACTTC. Its translation is CASSPLVTTGGETQYF.

CDR3 sequence (DNA): TGTGCCAGCAGCTTAGATACTAGCGGGAGAGGTTTGGAGACCCAGTACTTC. Translation gives CASSLDTSGRGLETQYF. The rearrangement joins TRBV7-6 to TRBJ2-5; TRBD2 aligns across 11 bases. Germline V gene lookup returns CDR1 SGHVS and CDR2 FNYEAQ. The trim removed 1 base at V and 5 bases at J, leaving 9 bases unmatched. The CDR3 covers 17 residues.

This clonotype was observed many times. The chain joins TRBV7-9 to TRBJ1-1; possibly TRBD1 for D (5 bases). The length of the CDR3 is 14 residues. Between the trimmed V and J ends, which lost 1 base and 1 base, there was a span of 7 bases. Per germline, CDR1 SEHNR and CDR2 FQNEAQ (reference sequence). CDR3 bases: TGTGCCAGCAGCTTAGTGGACACGAACACTGAAGCTTTCTTT. Its protein product is CASSLVDTNTEAFF. Supplemented by reference TRBV7-9 and TRBJ1-1, the full variable domain reads DTGVSQNPRHKITKRGQNVTFRCDPISEHNRLYWYRQTLGQGPEFLTYFQNEAQLEKSRLLSDRFSAERPKGSFSTLEIQRTEQGDSAMYLCASSLVDTNTEAFFGQGTRLTVV.

This clonotype came up a few times. The V and J genes are TRBV4-1 and TRBJ2-2; TRBD2 might be the D (6 bases). The germline gives CDR1 MGHRA, CDR2 YSYEKL. The germline V and J ends were trimmed by 3 bases and 8 bases, with 28 bases remaining between them. CDR3 length: 19 amino acids. CDR3 region: CASSHPPLWEAGSSGELFF. The CDR3 bases are TGCGCCAGCAGCCATCCACCCCTCTGGGAGGCTGGTTCGAGTGGGGAGCTGTTTTTT.

The gene calls are TRBV27 and TRBJ2-1; D is uncertain. CDR1 and CDR2 (germline): MNHEY, SMNVEV (reference sequence). This CDR3 is built from 14 residues. Between the trimmed V and J ends, which lost 3 bases and 5 bases, there was a span of 11 bases. CDR3 coding DNA: TGTGCCAGCAGTTTGGGTCGGGTCGACAATGAGCAGTTCTTC. Translation gives CASSLGRVDNEQFF.

This chain uses TRBV12-3 or TRBV12-4 with TRBJ2-1; 10 bases are shared with TRBD2. V was clipped by 9 bases and J by 7 bases; unmatched bases: 6. The CDR3 consists of 13 residues. CDR3 amino acids: CASRTSGKNEQFF. DNA of the CDR3: TGTGCCAGTCGGACTAGCGGAAAGAATGAGCAGTTCTTC.

Only a few counts were recorded for this clonotype. The genes are TRBV5-6 and TRBJ1-1, with D tentatively TRBD1 (5 bases). V was shortened by 3 bases and J by 2 bases, with 17 bases between the two germline ends. This CDR3 is 16 amino acids long. Per the germline V gene, CDR1 is SGHDT and CDR2 is YYEEEE. The CDR3 DNA sequence: TGTGCCAGCAGCTCCTTTTGGGGACCTGGTAACACTGAAGCTTTCTTT. Amino acid sequence: CASSSFWGPGNTEAFF. The full variable domain, rest sourced from reference TRBV5-6 and TRBJ1-1, is DAGVTQSPTHLIKTRGQQVTLRCSPKSGHDTVSWYQQALGQGPQFIFQYYEEEERQRGNFPDRFSGHQFPNYSSELNVNALLLGDSALYLCASSSFWGPGNTEAFFGQGTRLTVV.

CDR3: CASSLPTTSADYEQYF. The DNA of the CDR3 is TGTGCCAGCAGTTTACCCACGACTAGCGCTGACTACGAGCAGTACTTC. The V gene is TRBV12-3 or TRBV12-4, the J gene TRBJ2-7, with 8 bases identical to TRBD2. This CDR3 has 16 residues. V was pared by 2 bases and J by 3 bases, with 9 bases of the junction left unmatched.